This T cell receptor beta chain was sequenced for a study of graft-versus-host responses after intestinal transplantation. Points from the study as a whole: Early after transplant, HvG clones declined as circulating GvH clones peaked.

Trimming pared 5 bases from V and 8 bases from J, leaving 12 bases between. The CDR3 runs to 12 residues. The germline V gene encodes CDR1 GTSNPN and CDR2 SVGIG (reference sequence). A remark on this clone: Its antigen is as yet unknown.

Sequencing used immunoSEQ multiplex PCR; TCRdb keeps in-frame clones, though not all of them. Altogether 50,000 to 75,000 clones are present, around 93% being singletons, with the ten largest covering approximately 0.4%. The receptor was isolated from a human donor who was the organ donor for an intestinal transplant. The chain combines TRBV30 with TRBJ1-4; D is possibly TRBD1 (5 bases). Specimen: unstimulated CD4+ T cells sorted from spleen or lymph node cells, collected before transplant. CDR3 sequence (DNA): TGTGCCTGGCAGACCGGGGGGGAAAAACTGTTTTTT. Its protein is CAWQTGGEKLFF.